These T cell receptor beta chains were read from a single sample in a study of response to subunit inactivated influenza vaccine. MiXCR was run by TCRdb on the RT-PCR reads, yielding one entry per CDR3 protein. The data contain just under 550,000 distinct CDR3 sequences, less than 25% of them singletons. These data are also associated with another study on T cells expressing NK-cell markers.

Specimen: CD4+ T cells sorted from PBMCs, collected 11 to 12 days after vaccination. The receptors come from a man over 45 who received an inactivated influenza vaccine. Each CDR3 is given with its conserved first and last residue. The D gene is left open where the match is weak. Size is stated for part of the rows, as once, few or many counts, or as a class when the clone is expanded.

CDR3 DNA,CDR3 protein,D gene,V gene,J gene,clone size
TGTGCCAGTAGTTCGCAAGGGACAGGGGCCTACGAGCAGTACTTC,CASSSQGTGAYEQYF,TRBD1,TRBV19,TRBJ2-7,-
TGTGCCATCAGTGCGGGGGAGCGGAGTGAAGCTTTCTTT,CAISAGERSEAFF,-,TRBV10-3,TRBJ1-1,-
TGTGCCAGCAGCTCACAGGGGGTCGGGGCCAACGTCCTGACTTTC,CASSSQGVGANVLTF,TRBD1,TRBV7-3,TRBJ2-6,-
TGTGCCAGCAGTTACTGGGGCACTGAAGCTTTCTTT,CASSYWGTEAFF,-,TRBV6-2/TRBV6-3,TRBJ1-1,few
TGCGCCAGCAGCTTGGAGGGGACACTTTCCTACGAGCAGTACTTC,CASSLEGTLSYEQYF,-,TRBV5-1,TRBJ2-7,few
TGTGCCAGCAGTTTAAACCGGGGAGTGGAGACCCAGTACTTC,CASSLNRGVETQYF,-,TRBV28,TRBJ2-5,-
TGCAGCGTTGAACCGGCAGCTACCTATGGCTACACCTTC,CSVEPAATYGYTF,-,TRBV29-1,TRBJ1-2,-
TGTGCCAGCAGCTCCCCAAGCGGGATTCCCTTGAACACCGGGGAGCTGTTTTTT,CASSSPSGIPLNTGELFF,TRBD2,TRBV5-6,TRBJ2-2,few
TGTGCCAGCAGGGGCCCTGGGGCCAACGTCCTGACTTTC,CASRGPGANVLTF,-,TRBV6-1,TRBJ2-6,-
TGTGCCAGCAGAAACGGAAATGAAGCTTTCTTT,CASRNGNEAFF,-,TRBV2,TRBJ1-1,few
TGTGCCAGCCGCAGCGGGGGGGCCCGCGAGCAGTACTTC,CASRSGGAREQYF,TRBD2,TRBV7-2,TRBJ2-7,-
TGTGCCAGCACCTCGCCGGGGGGAGGGACAGATACGCAGTATTTT,CASTSPGGGTDTQYF,TRBD2,TRBV12-3/TRBV12-4,TRBJ2-3,few
TGTGCCAGCAGCCCGGGGGGGGCAGGGGGCTATAAGGAGCAGTACTTC,CASSPGGAGGYKEQYF,-,TRBV7-6,TRBJ2-7,-
TGTGCCAGCAGCCCCCGGACTAGCGGGGGGCTTGGGGATGAGCAGTTCTTC,CASSPRTSGGLGDEQFF,TRBD2,TRBV7-2,TRBJ2-1,-
TGTGCCAGCTCCTACAAAGCTAACTATGGCTACACCTTC,CASSYKANYGYTF,-,TRBV18,TRBJ1-2,-
TGTGCCATCAGTGATAGGACAGGAGTCGCTAACTATGGCTACACCTTC,CAISDRTGVANYGYTF,TRBD1,TRBV10-3,TRBJ1-2,-
TGTGCCAGCAGTGCCGGGACAGGGGGCGCCCCCGGGGAGCTGTTTTTT,CASSAGTGGAPGELFF,TRBD1,TRBV6-2/TRBV6-3,TRBJ2-2,-
TGTGCCTGGAGTGTAATTGGCAGGGGACGGCTTATCTCCTACGAGCAGTACTTC,CAWSVIGRGRLISYEQYF,-,TRBV30,TRBJ2-7,few
TGCGCCAGCAGTGGCAGGGCCCCAGATACGCAGTATTTT,CASSGRAPDTQYF,-,TRBV5-1,TRBJ2-3,-
TGCGCCAGCAGCTTAGAAAACACTCAAGAGACCCAGTACTTC,CASSLENTQETQYF,-,TRBV5-1,TRBJ2-5,-
TGTGCCAGCAGCCGTACTAGCGGGGGGCTGCAAGAGACCCAGTACTTC,CASSRTSGGLQETQYF,TRBD2,TRBV6-2/TRBV6-3,TRBJ2-5,few
TGCAGCGGACACAGGGTCGGAGAGACCCAGTACTTC,CSGHRVGETQYF,-,TRBV29-1,TRBJ2-5,-
TGTGCCATCGGCGCCAGCTCTGGAAACACCATATATTTT,CAIGASSGNTIYF,-,TRBV10-3,TRBJ1-3,few
TGCAGTGCTACAAGACAGGGGGTAAACACCGGGGAGCTGTTTTTT,CSATRQGVNTGELFF,TRBD1,TRBV20-1,TRBJ2-2,-
TGTGCCAGCAGCTTGGGGCGACATGGGGTACCGAACACTGAAGCTTTCTTT,CASSLGRHGVPNTEAFF,-,TRBV5-4,TRBJ1-1,-
TGTGCCAGCAGCCGCGGGACTAGCGGGAGGGCCTTTGATGAGCAGTTCTTC,CASSRGTSGRAFDEQFF,TRBD2,TRBV6-2/TRBV6-3,TRBJ2-1,-
TGTGCCAGCAGTTACCCCCGGGTCAGACCTACGAACACTGAAGCTTTCTTT,CASSYPRVRPTNTEAFF,-,TRBV6-2/TRBV6-3,TRBJ1-1,few
TGCAGTGCGGACCATACTCTTATGAACACTGAAGCTTTCTTT,CSADHTLMNTEAFF,-,TRBV20-1,TRBJ1-1,-
TGTGCCAGCAGCGGAATACCGGGACTAGATTACAATGAGCAGTTCTTC,CASSGIPGLDYNEQFF,TRBD2,TRBV7-3,TRBJ2-1,-
TGCAGCGGGACAGGGTATGAGACCCAGTACTTC,CSGTGYETQYF,TRBD1,TRBV29-1,TRBJ2-5,few
TGCGCCAACCTTTCAGATACGCAGTATTTT,CANLSDTQYF,-,TRBV5-1,TRBJ2-3,few
TGCGCCAGCAGCCAAGGGAGGGGAAGGGATGAAAAACTGTTTTTT,CASSQGRGRDEKLFF,-,TRBV4-3,TRBJ1-4,-
TGTGCCAGCAGTTCATCAGGGGTCTACGAGCAGTACTTC,CASSSSGVYEQYF,-,TRBV6-5,TRBJ2-7,-
TGCAGTGGCACCGGGACCGCCGCCGGGACCCAGTACTTC,CSGTGTAAGTQYF,-,TRBV20-1,TRBJ2-5,-
TGTGCCAGCAGCCGCGAACTGGGACAGGGGCATTCACCCCTCCACTTT,CASSRELGQGHSPLHF,TRBD1,TRBV4-2,TRBJ1-6,few
TGTGCCACCAGCGGTAGACAGGGTTATTCCCACGAGCAGTACTTC,CATSGRQGYSHEQYF,TRBD1,TRBV15,TRBJ2-7,few
TGTGCCAGCAGTTTCCCCCGCGGGCGGGGTAACATTCAGTACTTC,CASSFPRGRGNIQYF,-,TRBV12-3/TRBV12-4,TRBJ2-4,few
TGTGCCAGCAGCCAAGAGCCGAAGCGGCCTTTCTTT,CASSQEPKRPFF,-,TRBV3-1,TRBJ1-1,-
TGCGCCGGCAGCATTCGACAGGCATCGAACACTGAAGCTTTCTTT,CAGSIRQASNTEAFF,-,TRBV5-1,TRBJ1-1,-
TGCGCCAGCAGCACGGGGACTAGCGGGGTGGGCACAGATACGCAGTATTTT,CASSTGTSGVGTDTQYF,TRBD2,TRBV5-1,TRBJ2-3,-
TGTGCCAGTAGTATCAGGGGACAGGAGCAGTACTTC,CASSIRGQEQYF,TRBD1,TRBV19,TRBJ2-7,few
TGTGCCAGTAGTATACGAGGACAGGGCGGCGATACGCAGTATTTT,CASSIRGQGGDTQYF,TRBD1,TRBV19,TRBJ2-3,few
TGTGCCAGCAGCTTAGATCGGGGCAGCATAGTCCAAGAGACCCAGTACTTC,CASSLDRGSIVQETQYF,-,TRBV11-2,TRBJ2-5,many
TGTGCCAGCAGTTACCCACGGAACTCTGGGGCCAACGTCCTGACTTTC,CASSYPRNSGANVLTF,-,TRBV6-5,TRBJ2-6,few
TGTGCCAGCAGCGTAACGGGACTCCCTGACTACGAGCAGTACTTC,CASSVTGLPDYEQYF,-,TRBV9,TRBJ2-7,few
TGCAGCGTTGTAAGGGACGGAGATGGTGGCTACACCTTC,CSVVRDGDGGYTF,-,TRBV29-1,TRBJ1-2,-
TGCGCCAGCAGCCTCCTAGCGGGGGGGCCCGGGGAGCTGTTTTTT,CASSLLAGGPGELFF,TRBD2,TRBV5-1,TRBJ2-2,-
TGCAGCGTTGAAGACGGGCACGATGGCTACACCTTC,CSVEDGHDGYTF,-,TRBV29-1,TRBJ1-2,once
TGTGCCAGCAGTTACTCGGCATGGGATCAAGAGACCCAGTACTTC,CASSYSAWDQETQYF,-,TRBV6-2/TRBV6-3,TRBJ2-5,few
TGTGCCAGCAGCTTCCCGGACGGAAGCGTAGAATGCACAGATACGCAGTATTTT,CASSFPDGSVECTDTQYF,-,TRBV7-7,TRBJ2-3,-
TGCGCCAGCAGACGGGACTCAAGGGCAAACACTGAAGCTTTCTTT,CASRRDSRANTEAFF,-,TRBV5-1,TRBJ1-1,-
TGTGCCAGCAGCCAACAACGGGGAACAACCTACGAGCAGTACTTC,CASSQQRGTTYEQYF,-,TRBV3-1,TRBJ2-7,few
TGCGCCAGCAGCCTACTCGGATCTGCGCCCTATGGCTACACCTTC,CASSLLGSAPYGYTF,-,TRBV4-1,TRBJ1-2,many